This T cell receptor (beta chain) was captured in a study of T cells after posttransplantation cyclophosphamide. The assay was immunoSEQ multiplex PCR, and TCRdb's table has in-frame clones only and misses some. The sample carries approximately 10,000 clones, roughly 90% recorded once. The V gene's germline CDR1 is SNHLY and CDR2 FYNNEI. V lost 6 bases, J lost 8 bases, and 13 bases lay in between. The CDR3 spans 12 residues. Study-level findings and limits: After PTCy, TRB diversity resembled that of CNI/methotrexate controls. Skin or GI-infiltrating T cells shared few TRB sequences with blood. Donor CD8+ memory clones often dominated recipient blood repertoires at later times.

In regard to this clone: The target antigen is unknown.

Controls had myeloablative marrow grafts with methotrexate and calcineurin inhibitor, sampled at 1 year. The chain couples TRBV2 to TRBJ1-2, with D maybe TRBD1 (5 bases). The source material was PBMCs, sampled 420 to 450 days after allogeneic stem cell transplant with calcineurin inhibitor and methotrexate. The sequence derives from a male patient aged 50 to 60 who received an allogeneic stem cell transplant from an unrelated donor, was CMV-positive, and had chronic GVHD only. Some T cells may be the graft donor's. The CDR3 DNA reads as TGTGCCAGCAGGGCCGGGGGTCAGGGCTACACCTTC. Its protein is CASRAGGQGYTF.